This T cell receptor beta chain appears in the sequencing data of a study of T cells in Graves' hyperthyroidism and ophthalmopathy. Deletions cut 5 bases from V and 4 bases from J, with 17 bases between. The CDR3 loop spans 15 amino acids. CDR1 SEHNR and CDR2 FQNEAQ come from the germline V gene (reference sequence). Amplification targeted TCR beta CDR3 regions from RNA transcripts. In the first-round RT-PCR of the TCR CDR3, the HTBI primer set was used. Each CDR3 protein is one row after TCRdb ran MiXCR on the multiplex PCR reads. The sample has 750,000 to 950,000 distinct CDR3 sequences; about two fifths are singletons.

The sequence derives from a man between 18 and 35 years old with Graves' hyperthyroidism. Input material: blood. The rearrangement links TRBV7-9 to TRBJ2-5; D is perhaps TRBD2 (5 bases). The CDR3 nucleotides are TGTGCCAGCAGCGAGCCGGGAAGGGCCGGAGAGACCCAGTACTTC. It yields the protein CASSEPGRAGETQYF.